The clone carrying this T cell receptor beta chain came up once. Its target is unknown. This record belongs to a study of cytomegalovirus exposure and HLA in healthy donors. The study, taken as a whole, reports: Later, an analysis showed that TCR beta chains associated with HLA were more clonally expanded than others that were equally common. Later analysis showed most CMV-associated TCR beta chains appearing HLA-restricted. Sequences of the TCR beta chain were said to predict the HLA-A and HLA-B alleles of most subjects accurately.

The germline V gene encodes CDR1 LNHDA and CDR2 SQIVND (reference sequence). V lost 11 bases to trimming and J lost 7 bases, with 27 bases between them. This CDR3 spans 17 amino acids. The PCR had 60 Vbeta and 13 Jbeta primers. TCRdb's copy holds only in-frame clones and misses some; the assay was immunoSEQ multiplex PCR. The table lists approximately 65,000 clones, 65% to 70% of them singletons, with over 15% in the top ten. Though probably carrying unrecorded immune exposures, donors were nominally healthy at sampling. The specimen was PBMCs. The gene calls are TRBV19 and TRBJ1-6, with D possibly TRBD1 on 6 matching bases. The sequence derives from a man aged 35-49 years in good health and CMV-seropositive. For the CDR3, the DNA is TGTGCCTCCAAACCCGACGGGGGAGGGGGTAGCAATTCACCCCTCCACTTT. Protein sequence: CASKPDGGGGSNSPLHF.